This entry concerns a single T cell receptor beta chain. Its matching antigen is unknown. Blood was sampled at baseline, cycle 4 day 1, and cycle 7 day 1. Here immunoSEQ multiplex PCR was the method, and the copy in TCRdb shows in-frame clones only, minus some. The sample lists approximately 50,000 clones; approximately 80% were seen once. This entry comes from a study of OX40 agonist ivuxolimab in advanced cancers. In the study overall: With a range of about 23 to 85, age averaged roughly 60 years, and more than 75% were male. Of the participants, approximately 36% had some prior anti-PD-1, anti-PD-L1 or anti-CTLA-4 therapy, which was allowed. Regarding the study as a whole: Certain nonresponding patients likewise had low normalized T-cell clonal expansion.

The CDR3 loop spans 14 amino acids. Germline V gene data show CDR1 as SGHRS and CDR2 as YFSETQ. V was shortened by 0 bases and J by 7 bases, with 10 bases between the two germline ends. The material was CD4+ or CD8+ T cells sorted from blood, obtained in a trial of the OX40 agonist ivuxolimab. The chain links TRBV5-1 to TRBJ1-4; a possible D gene is TRBD1 (5 bases). This TCR was sampled from an adult with an advanced solid tumor such as melanoma, head and neck, liver or kidney cancer. CDR3 nucleotide sequence: TGCGCCAGCAGCTTGGAGGGGCGAGGTGAAAAACTGTTTTTT. Amino acids: CASSLEGRGEKLFF.